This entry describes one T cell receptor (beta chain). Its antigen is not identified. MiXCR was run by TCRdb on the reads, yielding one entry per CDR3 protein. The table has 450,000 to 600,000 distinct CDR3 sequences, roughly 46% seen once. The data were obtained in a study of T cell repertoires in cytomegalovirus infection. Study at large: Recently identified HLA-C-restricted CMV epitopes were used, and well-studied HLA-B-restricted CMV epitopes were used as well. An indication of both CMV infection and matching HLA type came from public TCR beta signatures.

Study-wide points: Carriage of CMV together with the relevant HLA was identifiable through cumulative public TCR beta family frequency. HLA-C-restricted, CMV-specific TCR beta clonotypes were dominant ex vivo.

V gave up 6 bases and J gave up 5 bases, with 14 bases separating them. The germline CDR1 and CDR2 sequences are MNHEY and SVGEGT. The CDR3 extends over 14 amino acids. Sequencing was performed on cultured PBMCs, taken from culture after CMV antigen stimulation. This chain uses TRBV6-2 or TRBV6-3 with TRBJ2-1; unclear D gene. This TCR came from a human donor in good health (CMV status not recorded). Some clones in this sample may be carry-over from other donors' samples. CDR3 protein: CASSSISPNNEQFF. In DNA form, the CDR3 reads TGTGCCAGCAGCTCCATTTCGCCTAACAATGAGCAGTTCTTC.